This entry describes one T cell receptor beta chain. Its antigen remains unknown. Germline V lookup: CDR1 WNHNN, CDR2 SYGVQD (reference sequence). The CDR3 length is 15 residues. The V gene end was trimmed by 5 bases and the J gene end by 8 bases; junction bases not matched to a gene: 11. This entry belongs to a study of shared clonotypes between healthy human individuals. Study-wide results and caveats: It was only blood that was sampled, and tissue repertoires likely differ.

Every immunoSEQ plate was one replicate of a subset's evenly spread DNA. The authors' processing: Filtering of immunoSEQ junctional sequences could not match full-length read filtering. Some clones are missing from TCRdb's copy, which holds only in-frame ones; the method was immunoSEQ multiplex PCR. The DNA gave D and trimming, while V, J and clone size come from that table. The sample carries hundreds of thousands of clones, around two thirds recorded once. Sequenced: memory CD4+ T cells sorted from blood. Subset reported: CD45RA-negative fraction. V and J are TRBV10-1 and TRBJ2-1; 8 nucleotides align to TRBD1. This clonotype was obtained from a woman aged 25 to 39 in good health. Written as DNA, the CDR3 is TGCGCCAGCAGTAGTCCCCAGGGACAGGTACATGAGCAGTTCTTC. It codes for CASSSPQGQVHEQFF.